What follows are 23 T cell receptor beta chains derived from one specimen sequenced in a study of identical twins. TCRdb re-derived calls from the 5' RACE reads in MiXCR, one entry per CDR3 protein. Of roughly 720,000 distinct CDR3 sequences detected, around a sixth appear once; the ten largest clones hold about 12%. The same sample was also studied in work on T cells expressing NK-cell markers.

Sequencing input: PBMCs. The receptor set was obtained from a woman younger than 30 in good health.

The genes are TRBV12-3 or TRBV12-4 and TRBJ1-6; no clear D gene. V was trimmed by 3 bases and J by 7 bases, leaving 13 bases between them. The CDR3 is made up of 15 amino acids. The CDR3 DNA follows: TGTGCCAGCAGTTTCTCGGGCCGGTCCAATTCACCCCTCCACTTT. Protein product: CASSFSGRSNSPLHF.

This clonotype showed up just a few times. This sequence joins TRBV5-1 and TRBJ2-5; 8 bases match TRBD2. Germline V gene lookup returns CDR1 SGHRS and CDR2 YFSETQ. J lost 4 bases, V lost 4 bases, and 6 bases had no gene match. This CDR3 is 14 amino acids long. This chain's CDR3 is CASSDGLATETQYF. The DNA of the CDR3 is TGCGCCAGCAGCGACGGACTAGCCACAGAGACCCAGTACTTC.

The chain links TRBV6-2 or TRBV6-3 to TRBJ2-5; no definite D call. This CDR3 comprises 15 residues. Germline loops: CDR1 MNHEY, CDR2 SVGEGT. Trimming removed 1 base at V and 4 bases at J, with 13 bases between. This CDR3 reads CASSYWRAEGETQYF. CDR3 bases: TGTGCCAGCAGTTACTGGCGAGCAGAAGGAGAGACCCAGTACTTC.

The chain couples TRBV3-1 to TRBJ2-2, with a tentative D call TRBD2 (5 bases). Per germline, CDR1 LGHDT and CDR2 YNNKEL (reference sequence). This CDR3 spans 14 amino acids. Trimming pared 2 bases from V and 7 bases from J, leaving 11 bases between. CDR3 coding DNA: TGTGCCAGCAGCCAATCCCATGCGGGCGGGGAGCTGTTTTTT. It codes for CASSQSHAGGELFF.

This clonotype was detected only a few times. This chain uses TRBV10-3 with TRBJ2-1, with D tentatively TRBD1 (6 bases). Germline CDR1 ENHRY, CDR2 SYGVKD. CDR3 length: 11 amino acids. V lost 4 bases and J 9 bases, leaving 7 bases between the germline ends. The CDR3 protein is CAISVGGEQFF. In nucleotides, the CDR3 is TGTGCCATCAGTGTAGGGGGTGAGCAGTTCTTC.

The DNA of the CDR3 is TGTGCCAGCAGACGAGCGGGCTTCGCCTGGGAGCAGTACTTC. Translation: CASRRAGFAWEQYF. The V and J genes are TRBV13 and TRBJ2-7; perhaps TRBD2 as D (6 bases). Trimming shortened V by 6 bases and J by 7 bases, and 19 bases separated the two germline ends. The CDR3 sequence is 14 residues long. Germline assignment: CDR1 PRHDT and CDR2 FYEKMQ (reference sequence).

This clonotype was found a few times. The chain combines TRBV20-1 with TRBJ2-3; D not resolved. Germline lookup yields CDR1 DFQATT and CDR2 SNEGSKA (reference sequence). V shed 3 bases and J shed 10 bases, with 20 bases lying between them. The CDR3 covers 14 residues. This chain's CDR3 is CSARNPRLSDAQYF. CDR3 nucleotide sequence: TGCAGTGCTAGGAACCCCCGGCTCAGCGACGCGCAGTATTTT.

The V call is TRBV5-1, the J call TRBJ2-5, with D perhaps assigned TRBD1 or TRBD2 (5 bases each). Germline loops: CDR1 SGHRS, CDR2 YFSETQ. Trimming removed 2 bases from V and 1 base from J, with 9 bases in between. The CDR3 runs to 14 residues. CDR3 in amino acids: CASSFWGSQETQYF. CDR3 DNA sequence: TGCGCCAGCAGCTTTTGGGGGTCCCAAGAGACCCAGTACTTC.

This chain links TRBV3-1 with TRBJ1-6; maybe TRBD1 (6 bases). The V end lost 6 bases, the J end lost 5 bases, and 11 bases lay between the germline ends. Per the germline V gene, CDR1 is LGHDT and CDR2 is YNNKEL (reference sequence). CDR3 length: 14 amino acids. The CDR3 nucleotides read TGTGCCAGCAGTCCCGGGACAAATAATTCACCCCTCCACTTT. This translates into CASSPGTNNSPLHF.

This clonotype was counted between two and nine times. Mismatch with germline at one junction end may stem from a read error. The chain has TRBV5-6 and TRBJ2-4; D gene uncertain. CDR3 length: 14 amino acids. Per germline, CDR1 SGHDT and CDR2 YYEEEE. The CDR3 loop is CASSLDPLENIQYF. The CDR3 DNA reads TGTGCCAGCAGTTTGGACCCCCTCGAAAACATTCAGTACTTC. Full variable domain (missing parts from reference TRBV5-6 and TRBJ2-4): DAGVTQSPTHLIKTRGQQVTLRCSPKSGHDTVSWYQQALGQGPQFIFQYYEEEERQRGNFPDRFSGHQFPNYSSELNVNALLLGDSALYLCASSLDPLENIQYFGAGTRLSVL.

This clonotype was counted only a few times. The chain carries TRBV20-1 and TRBJ2-5; 12 bases match TRBD2. The CDR3 covers 14 residues. Germline V lookup: CDR1 DFQATT, CDR2 SNEGSKA (reference sequence). The trim removed 5 bases at V and 1 base at J, leaving 2 bases unmatched. The CDR3 loop is CSAETSGGQETQYF. CDR3 in DNA: TGCAGTGCTGAGACTAGCGGGGGCCAAGAGACCCAGTACTTC.

This chain links TRBV20-1 with TRBJ2-7; D gene uncertain. V gave up 3 bases and J gave up 5 bases, with 8 bases separating them. Germline CDR1 reads DFQATT; CDR2 reads SNEGSKA (reference sequence). The CDR3 runs 11 residues. The CDR3 DNA reads as TGCAGTGCTAGCCGCGGCCACGAGCAGTACTTC. Translating gives CSASRGHEQYF.

V usage is TRBV20-1 and J usage is TRBJ2-5, with D perhaps given as TRBD1 or TRBD2 (6 bases each). The CDR3 extends over 14 amino acids. Trimming removed 6 bases at V and 5 bases at J, with 19 bases between. The germline V gene has CDR1 DFQATT and CDR2 SNEGSKA (reference sequence). The CDR3 sequence: CSALRDTRGETQYF. The CDR3 DNA follows: TGCAGTGCCCTCCGGGACACTCGGGGGGAGACCCAGTACTTC.

This clonotype was found a few times. The V call is TRBV5-1, the J call TRBJ1-6, with D perhaps TRBD1 (5 bases). Germline V gene lookup returns CDR1 SGHRS and CDR2 YFSETQ. The ends were cut back, 4 bases at V and 10 bases at J, with 15 bases in the middle. The CDR3 length is 14 residues. CDR3 sequence: CASSGSEGTSPLHF. In nucleotides, the CDR3 is TGCGCCAGCAGCGGCAGTGAGGGGACGTCACCCCTCCACTTT.

J is TRBJ2-5 and V is TRBV20-1, with D possibly TRBD1 on 6 matching bases. This CDR3 has 12 amino acids. The germline gives CDR1 DFQATT, CDR2 SNEGSKA (reference sequence). V lost 7 bases, J lost 2 bases, and 11 bases lay in between. CDR3: CSVRGRQETQYF. CDR3 nucleotide sequence: TGCAGTGTCAGGGGTCGGCAAGAGACCCAGTACTTC.

The DNA of the CDR3 is TGCGCCAGCAGCCCAACGACTAATTCCTACAATGAGCAGTTCTTC. This encodes CASSPTTNSYNEQFF. The chain combines TRBV5-1 with TRBJ2-1; possibly TRBD2 for D (5 bases). V lost 4 bases and J lost 1, with 12 bases in between. The length of the CDR3 is 15 residues. CDR1 is SGHRS, CDR2 YFSETQ, per germline.

The chain is built from TRBV11-2 and TRBJ2-7; 7 positions match TRBD2. Germline CDR1 SGHAT, CDR2 FQNNGV. The CDR3 covers 16 residues. V lost 5 bases to trimming and J lost 0 bases; unmatched junction nucleotides: 10. The CDR3 DNA follows: TGTGCCAGCAGCCCCCTGGGGACGGGGGGCTCCTACGAGCAGTACTTC. Translation gives CASSPLGTGGSYEQYF.

This clonotype has more than one count but fewer than ten. The rearrangement joins TRBV3-1 to TRBJ2-3; 13 bases align to TRBD2. This CDR3 contains 16 residues. CDR1 and CDR2 (germline): LGHDT, YNNKEL (reference sequence). V gave up 4 bases and J gave up 5 bases; unmatched junction bases: 6. The CDR3 region has the DNA TGTGCCAGCAGCCGGACGGGACTAGCGGGGTTAGATACGCAGTATTTT. This translates into CASSRTGLAGLDTQYF.

This clonotype was recorded a few times. V is TRBV20-1 and J is TRBJ2-3; no firm D call. Trimming took off 5 bases at V and 2 bases at J, with 11 bases between the two ends. Germline values: CDR1 DFQATT, CDR2 SNEGSKA (reference sequence). The CDR3 has 13 amino acids. CDR3 coding DNA: TGCAGTGCTGGCCAGGCGATCACAGATACGCAGTATTTT. Translation gives CSAGQAITDTQYF.

This chain links TRBV7-2 with TRBJ2-1, with D unresolved. Germline V gene lookup returns CDR1 SGHTA and CDR2 FQGNSA. The CDR3 covers 15 residues. Trimming removed 4 bases at V and 5 bases at J, with 15 bases between. The CDR3 DNA sequence: TGTGCCAGCAGCTATAAGTGGGCTGGCAACAATGAGCAGTTCTTC. It specifies CASSYKWAGNNEQFF.

The rearrangement uses TRBV6-5 and TRBJ2-5; D unclear. This CDR3 region has 13 residues. V was trimmed by 2 bases and J by 5 bases, leaving 9 bases between them. Looked up from germline, CDR1 is MNHEY and CDR2 is SVGAGI. The CDR3 loop is CASSYMVGETQYF. The DNA for the CDR3 is TGTGCCAGCAGTTACATGGTTGGGGAGACCCAGTACTTC.

The chain carries TRBV7-9 and TRBJ2-7, with TRBD1 identical over 8 bases. The CDR3 is 12 residues long. Trimming at V came to 7 bases and at J to 3 bases, leaving 2 bases not matched to a gene. Germline V gene data show CDR1 as SEHNR and CDR2 as FQNEAQ (reference sequence). The CDR3 region is CASTGQDYEQYF. The CDR3 DNA follows: TGTGCCAGCACGGGACAGGACTACGAGCAGTACTTC.

This rearrangement joins TRBV12-3 or TRBV12-4 to TRBJ1-2; D unclear. The CDR3 loop spans 14 amino acids. V was cut by 1 base and J by 4 bases, with 10 bases left in between. The CDR3 region is CASSLEGWSYGYTF. The DNA of the CDR3 is TGTGCCAGCAGTTTAGAAGGGTGGAGCTATGGCTACACCTTC.